The clone carrying this T cell receptor (beta chain) is medium-sized in the sample. Antigen specificity is unknown. This entry belongs to a study of HIV-infected patients and healthy controls. Reverse transcription used approximately 500 ng RNA and constant-region primers for alpha and beta. Using multiplexing indices, alpha and beta chain libraries were generated apart by chain-specific third strand synthesis. Two random hexamers, added before amplification and joined, formed each molecule's 12-nucleotide barcode. TCRdb itself ran the 5' RACE reads through MiXCR, one entry per CDR3 protein. The profile shows 8,000 to 9,000 distinct CDR3 sequences, 8% to 9.5% of them singletons. Antiretroviral therapy had run roughly three months, about 14 weeks, before follow-up blood collection. No cell fractionation was done, so the repertoire covers all unsorted peripheral blood T cells. The CDR3 is 13 residues long. Germline CDR1 MNHNY, CDR2 SVGAGI (reference sequence). The V and J ends lost 8 bases and 6 bases respectively, with 15 bases between them.

General study findings and limits: In healthy controls, MAIT alpha CDR3s were common; in HIV+ repertoires, severely depleted. During therapy, HIV-associated CDR3s fell significantly in frequency, while CMV-associated CDR3s did not change significantly.

The chain links TRBV6-6 to TRBJ2-3; possible D gene TRBD1, 6 bases. The TCR sequence derives from an adult with HIV infection. This specimen was blood, taken during antiretroviral therapy. CDR3 region: CASREQGLDTQYF. In DNA form, the CDR3 reads TGTGCCAGCCGGGAACAGGGATTGGATACGCAGTATTTT.